These 18 T cell receptor beta chains were all obtained from the same sample, sequenced in a study of beta chain features in type 1 diabetes. The isolated RNA, all of it, was reverse transcribed, so expressed TCRB transcripts were what got sequenced. Method: immunoSEQ multiplex PCR; TCRdb's copy keeps in-frame clones and lacks some. Here the sample spans some 400,000 clones, more than 13% being singletons. Sequenced material: naive CD4+ T cells from blood. The receptor set was obtained from a woman between 18 and 30 years old in good health.

This clone turned up a few times. This chain connects TRBV7-9 to TRBJ1-4; D is possibly TRBD1 (6 bases). CDR1 and CDR2 (germline): SEHNR, FQNEAQ (reference sequence). The CDR3 is 17 residues long. Trimming pared 5 bases from V and 0 bases from J, leaving 16 bases between. The CDR3 region has the DNA TGTGCCAGCAGCCCACAGACAGGCGTTGCAACTAATGAAAAACTGTTTTTT. Translation gives CASSPQTGVATNEKLFF.

The rearrangement uses TRBV29-1 and TRBJ1-1; the D is unclear. This CDR3 has 13 residues. CDR1 and CDR2 (germline): SQVTM, ANQGSEA. V dropped 0 bases and J dropped 0 bases, with 5 bases sitting between them. This chain's CDR3 is CSVEDYLNTEAFF. In DNA, the CDR3 is TGCAGCGTTGAAGATTATCTGAACACTGAAGCTTTCTTT.

The chain couples TRBV11-2 to TRBJ2-1; tentative D call: TRBD1 (6 bases). V lost 5 bases to trimming and J lost 10 bases, with 21 bases between them. The CDR3 length is 15 residues. Germline values: CDR1 SGHAT, CDR2 FQNNGV. As DNA, the CDR3 is TGTGCCAGCAGCCAAGACAGGATCACTGATGGAGAGCAGTTCTTC. Translating it yields CASSQDRITDGEQFF.

A few counts support this clone. This sequence joins TRBV18 and TRBJ2-7; TRBD2 matches 9 bases. There are 17 residues in the CDR3. Germline values: CDR1 KGHSH, CDR2 LQKENI. Germline trimming cut 2 bases from V and 3 bases from J; bases unmatched to any gene: 11. The CDR3 DNA is TGTGCCAGCTCACCAATGGGGCTAGCGGGAAAGAACTACGAGCAGTACTTC. It specifies CASSPMGLAGKNYEQYF. Full variable domain (outside the CDR3, taken from reference TRBV18 and TRBJ2-7): NAGVMQNPRHLVRRRGQEARLRCSPMKGHSHVYWYRQLPEEGLKFMVYLQKENIIDESGMPKERFSAEFPKEGPSILRIQQVVRGDSAAYFCASSPMGLAGKNYEQYFGPGTRLTVT.

Only a few counts were recorded for this clone. The chain carries TRBV29-1 and TRBJ2-1; TRBD2 matches 7 bases. The CDR3 contains 12 residues. Germline assignment: CDR1 SQVTM and CDR2 ANQGSEA. Unmatched junction bases numbered 4, after V lost 7 bases and J lost 4 bases. CDR3 DNA: TGCAGCGGGGAGCGGGAATACAATGAGCAGTTCTTC. Translating gives CSGEREYNEQFF.

J is TRBJ2-7 and V is TRBV2; 7 bases line up with TRBD2. The CDR3 runs to 15 residues. The junction had 8 bases not matched to a gene; V was cut back by 3 bases and J by 3 bases. The germline gives CDR1 SNHLY, CDR2 FYNNEI. CDR3 in DNA: TGTGCCAGCAGTGAGGGTTGGGCTAGCGGCTACGAGCAGTACTTC. This encodes CASSEGWASGYEQYF.

This clone was seen a handful of times. CDR3 bases: TGTGCCAGCAGCGTAGAAGGAGGGCGGTCCTATGGCTACACCTTC. Its protein is CASSVEGGRSYGYTF. The chain joins TRBV9 to TRBJ1-2; D is ambiguous. Germline V gene lookup returns CDR1 SGDLS and CDR2 YYNGEE. With 0 bases removed from V and 4 bases from J, the gap between germline ends came to 13 bases. This CDR3 spans 15 amino acids.

This clone was recorded a few times. The V and J genes are TRBV5-1 and TRBJ2-1, with D perhaps TRBD1 (5 bases). The germline CDR1 and CDR2 sequences are SGHRS and YFSETQ. The CDR3 covers 14 residues. V lost 4 bases and J 3 bases, leaving 11 bases between the germline ends. For the CDR3, the DNA is TGCGCCAGCAGCCCAAGGACATTCTACAATGAGCAGTTCTTC. It codes for CASSPRTFYNEQFF.

The chain has TRBV28 and TRBJ1-2; TRBD1 aligns across 10 bases. Germline CDR1 is MDHEN and CDR2 is SYDVKM. With V trimmed by 4 bases and J by 0 bases, 5 bases remained unmatched. The CDR3 contains 16 residues. The CDR3 DNA sequence: TGTGCCAGCAGTTCGCCCGGGACAGGGGCTAACTATGGCTACACCTTC. Its protein is CASSSPGTGANYGYTF.

The rearrangement uses TRBV5-1 and TRBJ1-2, with D hard to call. Trimming cost V 0 bases and J 2 bases, with 11 bases left between them. Germline values: CDR1 SGHRS, CDR2 YFSETQ. The CDR3 loop spans 15 amino acids. This CDR3 reads CASSLERVSNYGYTF. The DNA for the CDR3 is TGCGCCAGCAGCTTGGAGAGGGTTTCCAACTATGGCTACACCTTC.

The rearrangement joins TRBV7-9 to TRBJ2-1; D gene ambiguous. The CDR3 consists of 11 residues. The germline V and J ends were trimmed by 5 bases and 4 bases, with 3 bases remaining between them. The germline V gene encodes CDR1 SEHNR and CDR2 FQNEAQ (reference sequence). This CDR3 is CASSPYNEQFF. The CDR3 nucleotides are TGTGCCAGCAGCCCTTACAATGAGCAGTTCTTC.

This chain uses TRBV27 with TRBJ2-2; 12 nucleotides agree with TRBD2. This CDR3 is 17 amino acids long. From germline, CDR1 is MNHEY and CDR2 SMNVEV (reference sequence). With 5 bases clipped from V and 5 bases from J, the junction kept 9 bases outside the gene matches. This CDR3 reads CASSLPKTSGSTGELFF. CDR3 DNA: TGTGCCAGCAGTCTCCCTAAGACTAGCGGGAGTACCGGGGAGCTGTTTTTT.

The chain carries TRBV5-6 and TRBJ2-7, with 9 bases matching TRBD1. The CDR3 consists of 15 residues. Trimming cost V 4 bases and J 10 bases; bases outside gene matches: 15. Germline loops: CDR1 SGHDT, CDR2 YYEEEE. The CDR3 protein is CASSPPRTGEARQYF. Here the CDR3 DNA reads TGTGCCAGCAGCCCGCCAAGGACAGGGGAGGCAAGACAGTACTTC.

Worth noting for this clone: Other DNA sequences in this specimen translate into the identical CDR3. This chain joins TRBV30 and TRBJ2-7, with D possibly TRBD1 on 6 matching bases. From germline, CDR1 is GTSNPN and CDR2 SVGIG (reference sequence). Trimming stripped 0 bases from V and 2 bases from J, with 8 bases between. The CDR3 is made up of 13 amino acids. This CDR3 is CAWSVGGTYEQYF. The CDR3 coding sequence is TGTGCCTGGAGTGTAGGGGGAACCTACGAGCAGTACTTC.

In this sample, this clone turned up a few times. V usage is TRBV21-1 and J usage is TRBJ2-7; TRBD2, as called in the table, went unchecked against the DNA. TRBV21-1 is marked as a pseudogene. The CDR3 is 16 amino acids. The CDR3 region is CASSKTSGSSVYEQYF. The CDR3 bases are TGTGCCAGCAGCAAGACTAGCGGGAGTTCAGTCTACGAGCAGTACTTC.

This clone appeared a few times. The CDR3 DNA is TGCGCCAGCAGACAGGGCAGCGGGGAGCTGTTTTTT. Translating gives CASRQGSGELFF. The rearrangement joins TRBV5-1 to TRBJ2-2; possibly TRBD1 for D (6 bases). The V end lost 5 bases, the J end lost 7 bases, and 9 bases lay between the germline ends. In germline, CDR1 is SGHRS, CDR2 YFSETQ. CDR3 length equals 12 residues.

This chain links TRBV5-1 with TRBJ2-1; TRBD2 might be the D (6 bases). Germline CDR1 reads SGHRS; CDR2 reads YFSETQ. CDR3 size: 16 residues. Trimming removed 1 base from V and 5 bases from J, with 16 bases in between. The chain's CDR3 is CASSLYAGISHNEQFF. In DNA, the CDR3 is TGCGCCAGCAGCTTGTATGCGGGAATTTCACACAATGAGCAGTTCTTC. The full variable domain, completed using reference TRBV5-1 and TRBJ2-1, is KAGVTQTPRYLIKTRGQQVTLSCSPISGHRSVSWYQQTPGQGLQFLFEYFSETQRNKGNFPGRFSGRQFSNSRSEMNVSTLELGDSALYLCASSLYAGISHNEQFFGPGTRLTVL.

Only a few counts were recorded for this clone. The rearrangement links TRBV7-9 to TRBJ1-1; D is unclear. CDR3 length equals 12 residues. The V end lost 5 bases, the J end lost 4 bases, and 8 bases lay between the germline ends. The germline CDR1 and CDR2 sequences are SEHNR and FQNEAQ (reference sequence). This CDR3 is CASSPGSTEAFF. CDR3 DNA sequence: TGTGCCAGCAGCCCGGGGAGCACTGAAGCTTTCTTT.